This TCR beta chain was sequenced for a study of long-term antiretroviral therapy in people with HIV. Study-level results: Although diversity increased after ART, it remained lower than in transplant donor controls. The study collected blood between about 2003 and 2017, possibly under older ART regimens. HIV repertoires spanned narrower CDR3 length ranges than controls.

Samples held 1-10 million cryopreserved PBMC, and DNA extraction followed. It was version v3.0 of the immunoSEQ assay that was run at survey level. Profiling relied on immunoSEQ multiplex PCR, and the TCRdb table lists in-frame clones only, not all of them. Of 20,000 to 25,000 clones in the sample, around 90% were seen once. The CDR3 length is 13 residues. In germline, CDR1 is SGHTA, CDR2 FQGTGA. V lost 1 base, J lost 4 bases, and 4 bases lay in between. A remark on this clone: Its antigen is not identified.

The chain has TRBV7-3 and TRBJ2-2, with no clear D. The sample was unsorted PBMCs, taken 2.3 years after starting antiretroviral therapy. This clonotype was sampled from a man in his fifties or sixties with HIV. For the CDR3, the DNA is TGTGCCAGCAGCTTAAGTCCCACCGGGGAGCTGTTTTTT. Protein sequence: CASSLSPTGELFF.